This entry lists 25 T cell receptor beta chains sequenced from one sample in a study of preoperative IRX-2 immunotherapy in early breast cancer. Some clones are missing from TCRdb's copy, which holds only in-frame ones; the method was immunoSEQ multiplex PCR. The table has about 67,000 clones, roughly 94% seen once. Treatment noted: preoperative locoregional IRX-2 cytokine immunotherapy. This specimen was collected from a patient treated with IRX-2 immunotherapy. These receptor sequences come from a human donor with breast cancer.

The chain links TRBV19 to TRBJ1-4; weak D call: TRBD1 (5 bases). Trimming took off 5 bases at V and 5 bases at J, with 24 bases between the two ends. Germline loops: CDR1 LNHDA, CDR2 SQIVND (reference sequence). This CDR3 has 18 amino acids. CDR3 sequence: CASSFTTSTGTENEKLFF. CDR3 nucleotides: TGTGCCAGTAGTTTTACGACTTCCACCGGGACGGAGAATGAAAAACTGTTTTTT.

V usage is TRBV5-1 and J usage is TRBJ2-1; weak D call: TRBD2 (6 bases). Trimming took 4 bases from V and 6 from J, leaving 17 bases between them. This CDR3 region has 15 residues. Germline CDR1 SGHRS, CDR2 YFSETQ. CDR3 in DNA: TGCGCCAGCAGCAATGACGGACGGGGGACCAATGAGCAGTTCTTC. Translation: CASSNDGRGTNEQFF. Full variable domain (rest looked up from reference TRBV5-1 and TRBJ2-1): KAGVTQTPRYLIKTRGQQVTLSCSPISGHRSVSWYQQTPGQGLQFLFEYFSETQRNKGNFPGRFSGRQFSNSRSEMNVSTLELGDSALYLCASSNDGRGTNEQFFGPGTRLTVL.

J is TRBJ2-7 and V is TRBV10-3, with 7 bases fitting TRBD1. Germline CDR1 ENHRY, CDR2 SYGVKD. V shed 6 bases, J shed 4 bases, and the junction held 15 bases outside the gene matches. CDR3 length equals 16 residues. The CDR3 spells CAISSNTGVLVYEQYF. Here the CDR3 DNA reads TGTGCCATCAGCTCCAATACAGGGGTCTTAGTTTACGAGCAGTACTTC.

This clone showed up just once. The V call is TRBV28, the J call TRBJ2-5; TRBD2 agrees at 7 bases. V was clipped by 5 bases and J by 5 bases; unmatched bases: 8. The CDR3 extends over 14 amino acids. Germline V gene data show CDR1 as MDHEN and CDR2 as SYDVKM. The CDR3 bases are TGTGCCAGCAGTACGGCGGGAGTCCGGGAGACCCAGTACTTC. Translation: CASSTAGVRETQYF.

This clone was seen just once. J is TRBJ2-3 and V is TRBV27; TRBD1 matches 12 bases. CDR1 is MNHEY and CDR2 is SMNVEV in the germline V gene (reference sequence). V lost 4 bases, J lost 4 bases, and 9 bases stayed unmatched. This CDR3 is 17 amino acids long. CDR3 protein: CASSSTYGTGGPDTQYF. The CDR3 DNA reads TGTGCCAGCAGTTCCACATACGGGACAGGGGGCCCAGATACGCAGTATTTT.

V gene TRBV7-9 combines with J gene TRBJ2-2; a possible D gene is TRBD1 (9 bases). V was cut by 5 bases and J by 5 bases, with 18 bases left in between. The V gene's germline CDR1 is SEHNR and CDR2 FQNEAQ (reference sequence). CDR3 length: 16 residues. The CDR3 is CASSPGGTGRTGELFF. The CDR3 DNA sequence: TGTGCCAGCAGCCCGGGAGGGACAGGGAGAACCGGGGAGCTGTTTTTT.

The rearrangement joins TRBV2 to TRBJ1-4; 8 nucleotides line up with TRBD1. CDR1 is SNHLY and CDR2 is FYNNEI in the germline V gene. Trimming removed 6 bases from V and 7 bases from J; junction bases left unmatched: 4. The CDR3 totals 13 residues. The CDR3 loop reads CASRGQGVEKLFF. In DNA form, the CDR3 reads TGTGCCAGCAGAGGACAGGGAGTTGAAAAACTGTTTTTT.

This rearrangement joins TRBV6-1 to TRBJ2-5; weak D call: TRBD1 (6 bases). The ends were cut back, 4 bases at V and 6 bases at J, with 27 bases in the middle. Germline V gene lookup returns CDR1 MNHNS and CDR2 SASEGT. This CDR3 has 18 amino acids. The CDR3 spells CASSATPGHSISTKTQYF. In DNA, the CDR3 is TGTGCCAGCAGTGCGACTCCGGGACACTCAATTTCAACAAAGACCCAGTACTTC.

The chain recombines TRBV29-1 with TRBJ1-2, with TRBD1 as a possible D gene (5 bases). The V and J ends lost 3 bases and 1 base respectively, with 15 bases between them. The CDR3 sequence is 15 residues long. Germline V gene sequence: CDR1 SQVTM, CDR2 ANQGSEA. The DNA for the CDR3 is TGCAGCGTTGATAGGGGTGACTACTATAACTATGGCTACACCTTC. Amino acids: CSVDRGDYYNYGYTF.

The CDR3 DNA follows: TGTGCCAGTAGTACTCCTCGGGGTAGCGGGAGTGCGGCTTACAATGAGCAGTTCTTC. Translation gives CASSTPRGSGSAAYNEQFF. The chain employs TRBV19 and TRBJ2-1; TRBD2 matches 9 bases. V dropped 4 bases and J dropped 4; count of bases not matched to a gene: 17. CDR3 length: 19 residues. Germline-derived CDR1 and CDR2 are LNHDA and SQIVND (reference sequence).

The chain carries TRBV11-2 and TRBJ1-1; TRBD1 is a possible D gene (6 bases). Germline V lookup: CDR1 SGHAT, CDR2 FQNNGV. The CDR3 loop spans 13 amino acids. The V end was cut by 4 bases, the J end by 1 base, with 7 bases between. The CDR3 is CASSSDRNTEAFF. The CDR3 coding sequence is TGTGCCAGCAGCTCGGACAGGAACACTGAAGCTTTCTTT.

This clone came up once. This chain joins TRBV2 and TRBJ1-5, with D unclear. V was shortened by 7 bases and J by 7 bases, with 14 bases between the two germline ends. The CDR3 contains 13 residues. Germline V gene sequence: CDR1 SNHLY, CDR2 FYNNEI. The CDR3 protein is CASIGNLNQPQHF. The CDR3 coding sequence is TGTGCCAGCATAGGCAATTTGAACCAGCCCCAGCATTTT.

The chain combines TRBV4-3 with TRBJ1-1; D gene ambiguous. Trimming pared 1 base from V and 0 bases from J, leaving 6 bases between. In germline, CDR1 is LGHNA, CDR2 YSLEER. This CDR3 region has 14 residues. CDR3 residues: CASSQVGLNTEAFF. DNA for the CDR3: TGCGCCAGCAGCCAAGTCGGTCTGAACACTGAAGCTTTCTTT.

The rearrangement links TRBV9 to TRBJ1-1; 9 bases line up with TRBD1. This CDR3 region has 14 residues. Trimming at V came to 4 bases and at J to 5 bases, leaving 6 bases not matched to a gene. Germline V CDR1 and CDR2: SGDLS, YYNGEE. CDR3 region: CASSLRDRETEAFF. CDR3 in DNA: TGTGCCAGCAGCCTACGGGACAGGGAGACTGAAGCTTTCTTT.

The chain is built from TRBV6-5 and TRBJ2-5; TRBD1 aligns across 8 bases. In germline, CDR1 is MNHEY, CDR2 SVGAGI. Trimming at V came to 4 bases and at J to 4 bases, leaving 5 bases not matched to a gene. The CDR3 covers 14 residues. CDR3 DNA sequence: TGTGCCAGCAGTTCCCAGGGGGCGCGAGAGACCCAGTACTTC. Its translation: CASSSQGARETQYF.

The chain recombines TRBV15 with TRBJ2-3; D ambiguous. The CDR3 is 15 amino acids. Germline lookup yields CDR1 LNHNV and CDR2 YYDKDF (reference sequence). Trimming left V 1 base short and J 6 bases short, with 14 bases between. CDR3 sequence (DNA): TGTGCCACCAGCAGAGGGGCGCAGGTTCGGGATACGCAGTATTTT. Amino acids: CATSRGAQVRDTQYF.

CDR3 in amino acids: CASSPHGGTVSDEQYF. CDR3 bases: TGTGCCAGCAGCCCGCACGGCGGGACTGTTTCGGACGAGCAGTACTTC. The rearrangement uses TRBV27 and TRBJ2-7, with D possibly being TRBD2 (6 bases). V shed 6 bases and J shed 5 bases, with 23 bases lying between them. The CDR3 loop spans 16 amino acids. Germline V lookup: CDR1 MNHEY, CDR2 SMNVEV (reference sequence).

The chain uses TRBV7-8 and TRBJ2-3, with a tentative D call TRBD1 (5 bases). The CDR3 runs to 16 residues. V was pared by 1 base and J by 2 bases, with 13 bases between. Germline V gene sequence: CDR1 SGHVS, CDR2 FQNEAQ. The CDR3 is CASSLGGRRTTDTQYF. The CDR3 bases are TGTGCCAGCAGCTTAGGGGGCAGGAGAACCACAGATACGCAGTATTTT.

V usage is TRBV6-5 and J usage is TRBJ2-3; tentatively, D is TRBD1 (5 bases). Germline loops: CDR1 MNHEY, CDR2 SVGAGI. Between the trimmed V and J ends, which lost 1 base and 0 bases, there was a span of 11 bases. The CDR3 runs 16 residues. CDR3 in amino acids: CASSYFVAGSTDTQYF. The CDR3 DNA is TGTGCCAGCAGTTACTTCGTGGCAGGGAGCACAGATACGCAGTATTTT.

The chain has TRBV6-6 and TRBJ1-5; 9 bases match TRBD1. Germline CDR1 reads MNHNY; CDR2 reads SVGAGI (reference sequence). Losses at the gene ends were 5 bases for V and 4 bases for J; bases not matched to a gene: 3. This CDR3 region has 14 residues. The CDR3 DNA reads as TGTGCCAGCAGTAGAGGGACAGGGAATCAGCCCCAGCATTTT. Amino acid sequence: CASSRGTGNQPQHF.

The chain combines TRBV5-1 with TRBJ1-2, with D unresolved. CDR3 length equals 13 residues. The ends were cut back, 0 bases at V and 3 bases at J, with 6 bases in the middle. CDR1 and CDR2 from the germline V gene are SGHRS and YFSETQ. In DNA form, the CDR3 reads TGCGCCAGCAGCTTGGTAGCTGACTATGGCTACACCTTC. Its translation is CASSLVADYGYTF. Filled out from reference TRBV5-1 and TRBJ1-2, the complete variable domain reads KAGVTQTPRYLIKTRGQQVTLSCSPISGHRSVSWYQQTPGQGLQFLFEYFSETQRNKGNFPGRFSGRQFSNSRSEMNVSTLELGDSALYLCASSLVADYGYTFGSGTRLTVV.

V gene TRBV7-9 combines with J gene TRBJ1-1, with unresolved D. V lost 5 bases and J lost 4, with 11 bases in between. The CDR3 runs 13 residues. Germline loops: CDR1 SEHNR, CDR2 FQNEAQ (reference sequence). The CDR3: CASSPGSGTEAFF. The CDR3 DNA reads TGTGCCAGCAGCCCAGGATCGGGCACTGAAGCTTTCTTT.

This chain connects TRBV13 to TRBJ2-3, with TRBD2 matching over 11 bases. CDR1 and CDR2 (germline): PRHDT, FYEKMQ (reference sequence). This CDR3 region has 19 residues. The trim removed 1 base at V and 4 bases at J, leaving 13 bases unmatched. The DNA for the CDR3 is TGTGCCAGCAGCTTAGTAGGAGGGCCCCTAGCGGGAGGCGCAGATACGCAGTATTTT. Protein: CASSLVGGPLAGGADTQYF.

The chain recombines TRBV28 with TRBJ1-6; TRBD1 matches 9 bases. This CDR3 has 14 residues. CDR1 is MDHEN, CDR2 SYDVKM, per germline. V shed 4 bases and J 10 bases; nucleotides not matched to a gene: 5. The CDR3 nucleotides read TGTGCCAGCAGTTCCGGGACAGGGTGGTCACCCCTCCACTTT. It translates to CASSSGTGWSPLHF.

The chain combines TRBV14 with TRBJ2-2; D unresolved. There are 14 residues in the CDR3. CDR1 is SGHDN, CDR2 FVKESK, per germline. Deletions cut 4 bases from V and 4 bases from J, with 10 bases between. The DNA for the CDR3 is TGTGCCAGCAGCCTATGGGCACTCACCGGGGAGCTGTTTTTT. Translation: CASSLWALTGELFF.